The 3 T cell receptor beta chains reported below all come from one sample, sequenced in a study of blood T cell repertoires in COVID-19. Sequenced by immunoSEQ multiplex PCR; TCRdb stores in-frame clones only, minus some. The table shows under 300,000 clones, with more than 75% occurring only once. The specimen sequenced was peripheral blood. The receptors shown here come from an older man with acute or convalescent COVID-19.

This clone was counted only a few times. The sample contains more than one DNA sequence encoding this CDR3. V gene TRBV5-1 combines with J gene TRBJ1-6, with 9 positions matching TRBD1. Germline CDR1 is SGHRS and CDR2 is YFSETQ. There are 14 residues in the CDR3. Losses at the gene ends were 4 bases for V and 7 bases for J; bases not matched to a gene: 3. The CDR3 DNA follows: TGCGCCAGCAGCCCTGGACAGGGGAATTCACCCCTCCACTTT. Its protein product is CASSPGQGNSPLHF.

This clone was observed a single time. The J gene is TRBJ1-5, the V gene TRBV5-6; TRBD1 might be the D (5 bases). Germline lookup yields CDR1 SGHDT and CDR2 YYEEEE. This CDR3 is 15 amino acids long. V lost 1 base and J lost 4, with 12 bases in between. CDR3: CASSLRGRDNQPQHF. CDR3 nucleotide sequence: TGTGCCAGCAGCTTGAGGGGCAGGGATAATCAGCCCCAGCATTTT. Full variable domain (remainder filled in from reference TRBV5-6 and TRBJ1-5): DAGVTQSPTHLIKTRGQQVTLRCSPKSGHDTVSWYQQALGQGPQFIFQYYEEEERQRGNFPDRFSGHQFPNYSSELNVNALLLGDSALYLCASSLRGRDNQPQHFGDGTRLSIL.

This clone was seen a single time. The J gene is TRBJ1-5, the V gene TRBV3-1 (or the pseudogene TRBV3-2); D gene unclear. Germline loops: CDR1 LGHDT, CDR2 YNNKEL (reference sequence). This CDR3 comprises 15 residues. V was shortened by 4 bases and J by 7 bases, with 17 bases between the two germline ends. CDR3 loop: CASSPGGSGNQPQHF. The CDR3 DNA sequence: TGTGCCAGCAGCCCGGGCGGGTCGGGGAACCAGCCCCAGCATTTT.